This TCR beta chain emerged from a study of control samples from healthy donors and cancer patients. Method: immunoSEQ multiplex PCR; TCRdb's copy keeps in-frame clones and lacks some. The data show 120,000 to 150,000 clones, more than 85% seen once. V was cut by 0 bases and J by 5 bases, with 16 bases left in between. The CDR3 covers 15 residues. Germline CDR1 reads SQVTM; CDR2 reads ANQGSEA. This receptor was obtained from a man aged 25 to 40 in good health. V gene TRBV29-1 combines with J gene TRBJ1-2; no clear D gene. Material: blood. The CDR3 protein is CSVEDRRPTGYGYTF. The CDR3 DNA reads TGCAGCGTTGAAGATAGGCGACCAACCGGATATGGCTACACCTTC.